The 24 T cell receptor beta chains below come from one sample, sequenced in a study of T cells in Graves' hyperthyroidism and ophthalmopathy. TCR beta CDR3 sequences were amplified from RNA transcripts. A first-round RT-PCR of the TCR CDR3 used the HTBI primer set. TCRdb processed the multiplex PCR reads anew with MiXCR; each CDR3 protein has one entry. This sample yields 500,000 to 650,000 distinct CDR3 sequences, of which around 15% are seen a single time; under 15% belongs to the top ten. Material for sequencing was blood. These receptors came from a woman between 45 and 60 years old with Graves' ophthalmopathy.

This clonotype was counted at least ten times. The V gene is TRBV12-3 or TRBV12-4, the J gene TRBJ1-3; 9 bases are shared with TRBD1. V trimming: 3 bases; J trimming: 2 bases; junction bases outside the gene matches: 2. The CDR3 is 15 residues long. Here the CDR3 reads CASSLDRGAGNTIYF. CDR3 coding DNA: TGTGCCAGCAGTTTGGACAGGGGTGCTGGAAACACCATATATTTT.

This clonotype came up many times. The chain joins TRBV6-1 to TRBJ2-1; weak D call: TRBD1 (5 bases). CDR3 size: 14 residues. Trimming left V 5 bases short and J 6 bases short, with 14 bases between. Germline-derived CDR1 and CDR2 are MNHNS and SASEGT. As DNA, the CDR3 is TGTGCCAGCAGTAAACCGGACACTTCCAATGAGCAGTTCTTC. Amino acid sequence: CASSKPDTSNEQFF.

CDR3 DNA sequence: TGTGCCAGCAGCGTCCAGGGGGGGCCCTACGAGCAGTACTTC. Protein product: CASSVQGGPYEQYF. V usage is TRBV7-9 and J usage is TRBJ2-7, with D perhaps being TRBD1 or TRBD2 (7 bases each). Trimming cost V 5 bases and J 2 bases, with 13 bases left between them. The CDR3 sequence is 14 residues long. Germline assignment: CDR1 SEHNR and CDR2 FQNEAQ (reference sequence).

The chain has TRBV29-1 and TRBJ2-4, with D perhaps matching TRBD1 (5 bases). The germline V and J ends were trimmed by 3 bases and 5 bases, with 5 bases remaining between them. This CDR3 comprises 11 residues. Germline-derived CDR1 and CDR2 are SQVTM and ANQGSEA. CDR3 bases: TGCAGCGTTGAGACAGAAAACATTCAGTACTTC. Amino acid sequence: CSVETENIQYF.

For this clonotype: This may arise from a read error, as a much more abundant clone is one base away. The CDR3 DNA is TGTGCCAGCAGTTCGCCCCCCGGGACAGGGGACTATGGCCACACCTTC. Its translation is CASSSPPGTGDYGHTF. V gene TRBV6-9 combines with J gene TRBJ1-2; 10 bases are a match to TRBD1. Looked up from germline, CDR1 is MNHGY and CDR2 is SVAAGI. The CDR3 sequence is 16 residues long.

The chain carries TRBV19 and TRBJ2-5; 8 bases align to TRBD1. There are 15 residues in the CDR3. Germline CDR1 is LNHDA and CDR2 is SQIVND (reference sequence). V gave up 5 bases and J gave up 4 bases; unmatched junction bases: 9. In nucleotides, the CDR3 is TGTGCCAGTAGTCACCCGACAGGGGTTGGAGAGACCCAGTACTTC. This codes for CASSHPTGVGETQYF.

The sample holds many counts of this clonotype. This sequence joins TRBV28 and TRBJ2-4; D perhaps matches TRBD2 (6 bases). This CDR3 region has 11 residues. The V end was cut by 8 bases, the J end by 8 bases, with 10 bases between. CDR1 is MDHEN and CDR2 is SYDVKM in the germline V gene. CDR3 residues: CASGRRDIQYF. The DNA for the CDR3 is TGTGCCAGCGGGAGGAGGGACATTCAGTACTTC. The full variable domain, completed using reference TRBV28 and TRBJ2-4, is DVKVTQSSRYLVKRTGEKVFLECVQDMDHENMFWYRQDPGLGLRLIYFSYDVKMKEKGDIPEGYSVSREKKERFSLILESASTNQTSMYLCASGRRDIQYFGAGTRLSVL.

Ten or more counts support this clonotype. The chain's CDR3 is CASSLHRGEAFF. As DNA, the CDR3 is TGTGCCAGCAGCCTCCACAGGGGCGAAGCTTTCTTT. J is TRBJ1-1 and V is TRBV3-1, with 7 bases aligning to TRBD1. The CDR3 spans 12 residues. The V gene's germline CDR1 is LGHDT and CDR2 YNNKEL (reference sequence). V lost 4 bases, J lost 8 bases, and 4 bases stayed unmatched. Drawing the rest from reference TRBV3-1 and TRBJ1-1, the complete variable domain is DTAVSQTPKYLVTQMGNDKSIKCEQNLGHDTMYWYKQDSKKFLKIMFSYNNKELIINETVPNRFSPKSPDKAHLNLHINSLELGDSAVYFCASSLHRGEAFFGQGTRLTVV.

This clonotype was recorded a few times. The chain is built from TRBV15 and TRBJ1-1; maybe TRBD1 (6 bases). V was pared by 6 bases and J by 4 bases, with 15 bases between. This CDR3 has 14 amino acids. Germline CDR1 LNHNV, CDR2 YYDKDF (reference sequence). CDR3 region: CATRQGRVSTEAFF. The DNA for the CDR3 is TGTGCCACCAGGCAGGGGCGGGTGAGCACTGAAGCTTTCTTT.

This clonotype was found many times. This chain connects TRBV27 to TRBJ2-1; D gene ambiguous. V gave up 3 bases and J gave up 0 bases, with 9 bases separating them. The CDR3 has 15 residues. Germline CDR1 MNHEY, CDR2 SMNVEV (reference sequence). The CDR3 DNA reads TGTGCCAGCAGTTTGATTCATAGCTCCTACAATGAGCAGTTCTTC. This gives the protein CASSLIHSSYNEQFF.

This clonotype has a handful of counts. This chain uses TRBV27 with TRBJ2-7; D might be TRBD1 (5 bases). The CDR3 extends over 16 amino acids. Germline assignment: CDR1 MNHEY and CDR2 SMNVEV (reference sequence). V lost 0 bases, J lost 2 bases, and 14 bases lay in between. This CDR3 reads CASSLSARAKTYEQYF. Here the CDR3 DNA reads TGTGCCAGCAGTTTATCGGCCAGGGCAAAAACCTACGAGCAGTACTTC.

This clonotype turned up a few times. CDR3 protein: CASSTRGACEQYF. The DNA for the CDR3 is TGTGCCAGCAGTACCAGGGGGGCATGCGAGCAGTACTTC. The chain combines TRBV2 with TRBJ2-7; D might be TRBD1 (7 bases). Germline V CDR1 and CDR2: SNHLY, FYNNEI. This CDR3 spans 13 amino acids. Trimming left V 5 bases short and J 6 bases short, with 14 bases between.

This clonotype was found many times. The chain has TRBV7-2 and TRBJ2-7; D not certain. Per germline, CDR1 SGHTA and CDR2 FQGNSA. With 1 base removed from V and 5 bases from J, the gap between germline ends came to 9 bases. CDR3 length: 13 amino acids. The CDR3, as DNA: TGTGCCAGCAGCTTAGTCAAGTCCAACGAGCAGTACTTC. Amino acids: CASSLVKSNEQYF. Full variable domain (outside the CDR3, taken from reference TRBV7-2 and TRBJ2-7): GAGVSQSPSNKVTEKGKDVELRCDPISGHTALYWYRQSLGQGLEFLIYFQGNSAPDKSGLPSDRFSAERTGGSVSTLTIQRTQQEDSAVYLCASSLVKSNEQYFGPGTRLTVT.

This chain uses TRBV6-2 or TRBV6-3 with TRBJ2-2; D is uncertain. The germline gives CDR1 MNHEY, CDR2 SVGEGT. Trimming removed 6 bases at V and 1 base at J, with 9 bases between. CDR3 size: 14 residues. CDR3: CASRYRLNTGELFF. The DNA of the CDR3 is TGTGCCAGCAGATACAGATTGAACACCGGGGAGCTGTTTTTT.

This clonotype appeared many times. V usage is TRBV12-3 or TRBV12-4 and J usage is TRBJ2-2; D gene ambiguous. The CDR3 covers 14 residues. Trimming shortened V by 7 bases and J by 0 bases, and 9 bases separated the two germline ends. DNA for the CDR3: TGTGCCAGCACGGGTCGGACGAACACCGGGGAGCTGTTTTTT. As protein: CASTGRTNTGELFF.

V usage is TRBV14 and J usage is TRBJ2-3; D possibly corresponds to TRBD2 (5 bases). Looked up from germline, CDR1 is SGHDN and CDR2 is FVKESK. The CDR3 contains 15 residues. V was clipped by 4 bases and J by 4 bases, with 15 bases between them. This CDR3 is CASSPGGSRADTQYF. The DNA for the CDR3 is TGTGCCAGCAGCCCAGGCGGGTCTCGAGCAGATACGCAGTATTTT.

The table lists this clonotype with many counts. The chain is built from TRBV12-3 or TRBV12-4 and TRBJ2-1; D may be TRBD2 (9 bases). The CDR3 runs 17 residues. The V end lost 5 bases, the J end lost 8 bases, and 25 bases lay between the germline ends. The chain's CDR3 is CASSHSGGGRAVHEQFF. The CDR3 DNA reads TGTGCCAGCAGTCACTCAGGGGGCGGGAGGGCCGTGCATGAGCAGTTCTTC.

This clonotype was found many times. V is TRBV28 and J is TRBJ1-2, with TRBD1 identical over 8 bases. The CDR3 totals 13 residues. V was clipped by 6 bases and J by 3 bases; unmatched bases: 3. The germline V gene has CDR1 MDHEN and CDR2 SYDVKM. CDR3 sequence (DNA): TGTGCCAGCAGACCAGGGGGCGACTATGGCTACACCTTC. This codes for CASRPGGDYGYTF.

This clonotype has at least ten counts. This sequence joins TRBV11-2 and TRBJ2-7; D possibly corresponds to TRBD1 (6 bases). CDR1 SGHAT and CDR2 FQNNGV come from the germline V gene. Trimming took off 2 bases at V and 1 base at J, with 12 bases between the two ends. The length of the CDR3 is 15 residues. CDR3 protein: CASSLPLGGSYEQYF. The CDR3 DNA is TGTGCCAGCAGCTTACCACTAGGGGGTTCCTACGAGCAGTACTTC.

With respect to this clonotype: A clone one base away is much larger, so this may be a read error. The chain carries TRBV27 and TRBJ2-5; D is possibly TRBD1 (8 bases). Germline assignment: CDR1 MNHEY and CDR2 SMNVEV (reference sequence). Trimming stripped 10 bases from V and 1 base from J, with 19 bases between. The CDR3 totals 15 residues. CDR3 region: CANGDYRGGQETQYF. In nucleotides, the CDR3 is TGTGCCAACGGGGATTACAGGGGGGGCCAAGAGACCCAGTACTTC.

This clonotype was recorded many times. The V gene is TRBV5-1, the J gene TRBJ2-1; TRBD2 is a possible D gene (7 bases). With 0 bases removed from V and 6 bases from J, the gap between germline ends came to 19 bases. Germline CDR1 reads SGHRS; CDR2 reads YFSETQ. CDR3 length: 17 residues. Here the CDR3 reads CASSLVSGGDFSNEQFF. The CDR3 DNA sequence: TGCGCCAGCAGCTTGGTTTCGGGGGGCGACTTCTCCAATGAGCAGTTCTTC. The whole variable domain, filled in from reference TRBV5-1 and TRBJ2-1, reads KAGVTQTPRYLIKTRGQQVTLSCSPISGHRSVSWYQQTPGQGLQFLFEYFSETQRNKGNFPGRFSGRQFSNSRSEMNVSTLELGDSALYLCASSLVSGGDFSNEQFFGPGTRLTVL.

This clonotype has a count of ten or more. The V call is TRBV7-9, the J call TRBJ2-7; unclear D gene. This CDR3 contains 18 residues. Trimming pared 5 bases from V and 0 bases from J, leaving 23 bases between. The germline V gene encodes CDR1 SEHNR and CDR2 FQNEAQ (reference sequence). CDR3 nucleotide sequence: TGTGCCAGCAGCCCAAATCCGGGTCCGGCGCCGAGCTCCTACGAGCAGTACTTC. Encoded protein: CASSPNPGPAPSSYEQYF.

The table lists this clonotype with many counts. The chain carries TRBV5-1 and TRBJ2-7; possible D gene TRBD2, 5 bases. This CDR3 is 13 amino acids long. Germline CDR1 is SGHRS and CDR2 is YFSETQ. V lost 0 bases, J lost 5 bases, and 9 bases lay in between. CDR3 residues: CASSLVPGNEQYF. For the CDR3, the DNA is TGCGCCAGCAGCTTGGTACCGGGGAACGAGCAGTACTTC. Full variable domain (missing parts from reference TRBV5-1 and TRBJ2-7): KAGVTQTPRYLIKTRGQQVTLSCSPISGHRSVSWYQQTPGQGLQFLFEYFSETQRNKGNFPGRFSGRQFSNSRSEMNVSTLELGDSALYLCASSLVPGNEQYFGPGTRLTVT.

The table lists this clonotype with many counts. The V and J genes are TRBV4-3 and TRBJ2-3; 15 positions match TRBD2. V dropped 1 base and J dropped 5; count of bases not matched to a gene: 4. Germline CDR1 reads LGHNA; CDR2 reads YSLEER. The CDR3 consists of 17 residues. The CDR3 nucleotides read TGCGCCAGCAGCCAAGGCGGGACTAGCGGGAGGTTAGATACGCAGTATTTT. The encoded protein is CASSQGGTSGRLDTQYF.